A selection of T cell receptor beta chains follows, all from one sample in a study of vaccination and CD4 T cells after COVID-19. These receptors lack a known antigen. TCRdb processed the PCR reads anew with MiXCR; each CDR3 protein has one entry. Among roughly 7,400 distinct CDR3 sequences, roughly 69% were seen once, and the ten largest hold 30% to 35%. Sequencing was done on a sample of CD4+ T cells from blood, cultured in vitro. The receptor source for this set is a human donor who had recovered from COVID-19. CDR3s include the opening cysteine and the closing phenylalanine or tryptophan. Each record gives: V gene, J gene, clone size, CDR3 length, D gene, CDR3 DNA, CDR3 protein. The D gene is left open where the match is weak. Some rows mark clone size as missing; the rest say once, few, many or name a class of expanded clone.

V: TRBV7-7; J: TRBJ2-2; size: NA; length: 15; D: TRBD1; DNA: TGTGCTAGCAGCCCGAGGGCGACAGGGGTCGGGGAGCTGTTTTTT; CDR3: CASSPRATGVGELFF
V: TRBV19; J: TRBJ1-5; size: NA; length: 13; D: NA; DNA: TGTGCCAGTAGACGGTATAGCAATCAGCCCCAGCATTTT; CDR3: CASRRYSNQPQHF
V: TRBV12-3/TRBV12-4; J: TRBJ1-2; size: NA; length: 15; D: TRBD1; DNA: TGTGCCAGCAGTCCCCGACAGGGGGCAAACTATGGCTACACCTTC; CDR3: CASSPRQGANYGYTF
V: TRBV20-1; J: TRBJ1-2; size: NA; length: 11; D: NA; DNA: TGCAGTGCTAGAGTCCCGGGGCGCTACACCTTC; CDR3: CSARVPGRYTF
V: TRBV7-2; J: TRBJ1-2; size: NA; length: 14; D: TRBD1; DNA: TGTGCCAGCAGCCCTAGCGGGACAGTTCGTGGCTACACCTTC; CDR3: CASSPSGTVRGYTF
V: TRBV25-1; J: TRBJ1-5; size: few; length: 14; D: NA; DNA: TGTGCCAGCAGTGATGCAGGGGCGGTTCAGCCCCAGCATTTT; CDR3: CASSDAGAVQPQHF
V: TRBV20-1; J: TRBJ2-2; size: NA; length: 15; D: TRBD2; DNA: TGCAGTGCTCCTCTAGCGGGAGGAGGTACCGGGGAGCTGTTTTTT; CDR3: CSAPLAGGGTGELFF
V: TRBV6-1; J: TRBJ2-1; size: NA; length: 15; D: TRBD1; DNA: TGTGCCAGCAGTGTTGACAGGGCCAGCAACAATGAGCAGTTCTTC; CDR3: CASSVDRASNNEQFF
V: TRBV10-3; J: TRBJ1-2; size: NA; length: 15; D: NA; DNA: TGTGCCATCAGTGAGGTCCGGGGATCTAACTATGGCTACACCTTC; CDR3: CAISEVRGSNYGYTF
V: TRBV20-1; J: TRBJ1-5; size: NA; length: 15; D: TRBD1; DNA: TGCAGTGCTCCCCCCGGGGGACAGGTCAATCAGCCCCAGCATTTT; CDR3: CSAPPGGQVNQPQHF
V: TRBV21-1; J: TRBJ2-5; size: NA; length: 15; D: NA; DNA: TGTGCCAGCAGCAAAGATTGGCCGTACCAAGAGACCCAGTACTTC; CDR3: CASSKDWPYQETQYF
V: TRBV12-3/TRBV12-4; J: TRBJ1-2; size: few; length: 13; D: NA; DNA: TGTGCCAGCAGTGGGCGGGGGTCGTATGGCTACACCTTC; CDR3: CASSGRGSYGYTF
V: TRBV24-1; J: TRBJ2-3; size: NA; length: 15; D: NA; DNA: TGTGCCACCAGTGACCCAATCGACCGCACAGATACGCAGTATTTT; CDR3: CATSDPIDRTDTQYF
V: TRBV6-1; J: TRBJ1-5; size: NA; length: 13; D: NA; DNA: TGTGCCAGCAGACAGGACGGACTGGAGCCCCAGCATTTT; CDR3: CASRQDGLEPQHF
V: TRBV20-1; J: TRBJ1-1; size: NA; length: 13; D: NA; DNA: TGCAGTGCGCTACAGGGATGGGGCACTGAAGCTTTCTTT; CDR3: CSALQGWGTEAFF
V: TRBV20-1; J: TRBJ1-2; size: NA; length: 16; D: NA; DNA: TGCAGTGCTAGAGATCCCGTCCCCGTAAAGAACTATGGCTACACCTTC; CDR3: CSARDPVPVKNYGYTF